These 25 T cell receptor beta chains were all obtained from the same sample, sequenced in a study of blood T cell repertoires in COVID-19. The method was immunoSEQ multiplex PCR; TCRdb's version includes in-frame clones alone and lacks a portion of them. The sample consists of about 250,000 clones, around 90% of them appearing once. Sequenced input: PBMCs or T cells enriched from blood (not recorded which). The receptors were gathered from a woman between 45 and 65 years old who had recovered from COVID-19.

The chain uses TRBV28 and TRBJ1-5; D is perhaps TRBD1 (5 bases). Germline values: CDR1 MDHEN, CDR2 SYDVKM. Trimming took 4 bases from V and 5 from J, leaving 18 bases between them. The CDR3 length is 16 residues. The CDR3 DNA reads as TGTGCCAGCAGTTCGGGCCTTAAGCGGGGGTATCAGCCCCAGCATTTT. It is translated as CASSSGLKRGYQPQHF.

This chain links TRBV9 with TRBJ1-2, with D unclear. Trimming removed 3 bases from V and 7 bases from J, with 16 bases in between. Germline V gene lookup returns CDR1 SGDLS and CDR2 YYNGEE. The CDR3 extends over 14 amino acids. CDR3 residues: CASSADLQSRGYTF. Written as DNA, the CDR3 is TGTGCCAGCAGCGCGGACTTACAGAGCCGTGGCTACACCTTC.

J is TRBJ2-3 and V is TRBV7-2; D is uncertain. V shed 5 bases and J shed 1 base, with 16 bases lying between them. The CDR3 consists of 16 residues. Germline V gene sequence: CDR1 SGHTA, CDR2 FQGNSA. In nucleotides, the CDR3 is TGTGCCAGCAGCCGGTCGGCGGATTCCGGCACAGATACGCAGTATTTT. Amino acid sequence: CASSRSADSGTDTQYF.

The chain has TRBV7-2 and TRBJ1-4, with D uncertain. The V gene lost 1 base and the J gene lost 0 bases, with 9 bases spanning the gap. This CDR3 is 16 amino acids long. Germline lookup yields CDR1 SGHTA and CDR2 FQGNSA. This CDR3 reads CASSLGTFATNEKLFF. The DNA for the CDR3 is TGTGCCAGCAGCTTAGGGACTTTCGCAACTAATGAAAAACTGTTTTTT.

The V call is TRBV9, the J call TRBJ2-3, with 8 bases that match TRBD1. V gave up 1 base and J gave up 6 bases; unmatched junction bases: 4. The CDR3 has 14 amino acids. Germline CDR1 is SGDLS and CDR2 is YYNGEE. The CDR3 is CASSVWTGLDTQYF. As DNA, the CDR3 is TGTGCCAGCAGCGTATGGACAGGGTTGGATACGCAGTATTTT.

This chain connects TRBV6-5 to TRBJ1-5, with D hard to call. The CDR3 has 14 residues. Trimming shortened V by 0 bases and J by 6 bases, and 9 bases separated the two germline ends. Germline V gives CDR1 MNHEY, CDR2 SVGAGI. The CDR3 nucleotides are TGTGCCAGCAGTTACTCGGTCGGGAGTCAGCCCCAGCATTTT. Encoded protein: CASSYSVGSQPQHF.

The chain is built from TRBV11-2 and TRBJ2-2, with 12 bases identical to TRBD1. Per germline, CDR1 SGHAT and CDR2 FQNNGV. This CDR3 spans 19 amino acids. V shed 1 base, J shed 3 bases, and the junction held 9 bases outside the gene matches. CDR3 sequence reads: CASSLVGGTGGSHTGELFF. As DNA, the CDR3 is TGTGCCAGCAGCTTAGTAGGGGGGACAGGGGGCTCCCACACCGGGGAGCTGTTTTTT.

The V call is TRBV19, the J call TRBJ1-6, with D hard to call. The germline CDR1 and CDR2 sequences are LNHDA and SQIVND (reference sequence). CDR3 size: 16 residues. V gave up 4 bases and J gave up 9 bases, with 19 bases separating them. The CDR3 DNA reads TGTGCCAGTAGTACCTTCTACCTAGGAGAGGGTTCACCCCTCCACTTT. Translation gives CASSTFYLGEGSPLHF.

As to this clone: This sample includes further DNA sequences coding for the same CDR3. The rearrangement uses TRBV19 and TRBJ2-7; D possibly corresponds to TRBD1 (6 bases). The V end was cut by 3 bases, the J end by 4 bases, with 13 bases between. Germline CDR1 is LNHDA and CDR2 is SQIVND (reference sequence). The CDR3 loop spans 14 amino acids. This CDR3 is CASSIGQTSYEQYF. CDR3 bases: TGTGCCAGTAGTATCGGACAGACCAGTTACGAGCAGTACTTC.

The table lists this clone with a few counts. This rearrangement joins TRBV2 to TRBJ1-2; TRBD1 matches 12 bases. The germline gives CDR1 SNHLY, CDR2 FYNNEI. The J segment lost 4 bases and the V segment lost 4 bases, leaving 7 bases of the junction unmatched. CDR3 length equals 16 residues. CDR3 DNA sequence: TGTGCCAGCAGTGGGGACAGGGGGCAGGGGAGCTATGGCTACACCTTC. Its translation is CASSGDRGQGSYGYTF. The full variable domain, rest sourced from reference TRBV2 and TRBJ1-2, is EPEVTQTPSHQVTQMGQEVILRCVPISNHLYFYWYRQILGQKVEFLVSFYNNEISEKSEIFDDQFSVERPDGSNFTLKIRSTKLEDSAMYFCASSGDRGQGSYGYTFGSGTRLTVV.

Here the CDR3 DNA reads TGTGCCAGCAGTAAACTAGCCGGAGATGGCGAGCAGTACTTC. Protein: CASSKLAGDGEQYF. The rearrangement links TRBV6-1 to TRBJ2-7; D perhaps matches TRBD2 (6 bases). The CDR3 runs 14 residues. Trimming shortened V by 5 bases and J by 6 bases, and 17 bases separated the two germline ends. Looked up from germline, CDR1 is MNHNS and CDR2 is SASEGT.

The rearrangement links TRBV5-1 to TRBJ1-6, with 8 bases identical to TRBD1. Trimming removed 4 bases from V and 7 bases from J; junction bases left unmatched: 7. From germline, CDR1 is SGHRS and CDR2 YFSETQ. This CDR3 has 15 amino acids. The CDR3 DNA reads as TGCGCCAGCAGCCCCGGACAGGGCCAGAATTCACCCCTCCACTTT. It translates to CASSPGQGQNSPLHF.

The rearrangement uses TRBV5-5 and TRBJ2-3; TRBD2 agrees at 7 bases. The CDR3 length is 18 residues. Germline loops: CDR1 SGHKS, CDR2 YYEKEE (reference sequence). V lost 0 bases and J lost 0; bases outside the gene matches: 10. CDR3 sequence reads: CASSLVGFSGRSTDTQYF. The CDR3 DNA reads TGTGCCAGCAGCTTGGTCGGGTTTTCCGGGAGGAGCACAGATACGCAGTATTTT.

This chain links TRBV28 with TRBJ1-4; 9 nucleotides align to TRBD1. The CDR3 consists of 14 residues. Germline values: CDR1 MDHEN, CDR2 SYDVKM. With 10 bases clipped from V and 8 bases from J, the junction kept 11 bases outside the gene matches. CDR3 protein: CATRTGQGYEKLFF. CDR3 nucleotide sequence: TGTGCCACCCGTACGGGACAGGGATACGAAAAACTGTTTTTT. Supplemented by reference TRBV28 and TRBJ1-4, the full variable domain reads DVKVTQSSRYLVKRTGEKVFLECVQDMDHENMFWYRQDPGLGLRLIYFSYDVKMKEKGDIPEGYSVSREKKERFSLILESASTNQTSMYLCATRTGQGYEKLFFGSGTQLSVL.

CDR3 sequence: CASSYGRRNTEAFF. The CDR3 DNA follows: TGTGCCAGCAGTTACGGGAGACGGAACACTGAAGCTTTCTTT. This sequence joins TRBV6-2 or TRBV6-3 and TRBJ1-1, with D unclear. Per germline, CDR1 MNHEY and CDR2 SVGEGT. V was clipped by 2 bases and J by 1 base, with 8 bases between them. The CDR3 runs 14 residues.

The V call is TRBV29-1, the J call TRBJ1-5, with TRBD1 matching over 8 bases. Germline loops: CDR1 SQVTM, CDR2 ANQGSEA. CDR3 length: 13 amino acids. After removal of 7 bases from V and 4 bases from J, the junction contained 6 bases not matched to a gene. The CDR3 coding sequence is TGCAGCGCCGCGACAGGGGAGAATCAGCCCCAGCATTTT. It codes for CSAATGENQPQHF.

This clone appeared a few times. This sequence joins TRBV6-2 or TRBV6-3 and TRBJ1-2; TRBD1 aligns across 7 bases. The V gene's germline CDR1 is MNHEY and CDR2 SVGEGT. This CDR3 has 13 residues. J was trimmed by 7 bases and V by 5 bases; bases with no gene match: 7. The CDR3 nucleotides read TGTGCCAGCAGTGCCACCCGACAGGGTGGCTACACCTTC. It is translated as CASSATRQGGYTF.

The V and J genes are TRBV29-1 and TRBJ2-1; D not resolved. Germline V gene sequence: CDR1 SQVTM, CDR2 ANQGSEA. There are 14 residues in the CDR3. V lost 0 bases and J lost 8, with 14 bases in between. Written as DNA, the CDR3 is TGCAGCGTTGAAGATTTCGGCGGTGCAGATGAGCAGTTCTTC. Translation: CSVEDFGGADEQFF.

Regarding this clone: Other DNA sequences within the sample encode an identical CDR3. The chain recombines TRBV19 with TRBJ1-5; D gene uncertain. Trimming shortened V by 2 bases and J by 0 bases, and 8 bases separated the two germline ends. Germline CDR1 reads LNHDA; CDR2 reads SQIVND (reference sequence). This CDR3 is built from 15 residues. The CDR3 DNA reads TGTGCCAGTAGTATATCCGTCTATAGCAATCAGCCCCAGCATTTT. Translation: CASSISVYSNQPQHF.

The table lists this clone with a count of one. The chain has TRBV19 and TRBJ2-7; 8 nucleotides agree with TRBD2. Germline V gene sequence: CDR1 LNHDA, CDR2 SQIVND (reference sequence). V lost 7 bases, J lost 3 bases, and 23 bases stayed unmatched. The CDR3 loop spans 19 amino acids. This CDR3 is CASIPIGGEAAGSLYEQYF. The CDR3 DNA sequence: TGTGCCAGTATCCCAATCGGGGGGGAGGCGGCGGGGTCACTCTACGAGCAGTACTTC.

CDR3 residues: CASTGGISYNEQFF. CDR3 bases: TGTGCCAGTACTGGCGGGATAAGCTACAATGAGCAGTTCTTC. V usage is TRBV19 and J usage is TRBJ2-1, with D possibly matching TRBD2 (6 bases). Trimming removed 7 bases at V and 3 bases at J, with 13 bases between. CDR3 length: 14 amino acids. In germline, CDR1 is LNHDA, CDR2 SQIVND (reference sequence).

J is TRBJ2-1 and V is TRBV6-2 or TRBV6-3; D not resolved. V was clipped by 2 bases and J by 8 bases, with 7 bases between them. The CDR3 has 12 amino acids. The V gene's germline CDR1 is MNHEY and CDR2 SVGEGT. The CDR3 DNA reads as TGTGCCAGCAGTTACCCCGCGGATGAGCAGTTCTTC. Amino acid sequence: CASSYPADEQFF.

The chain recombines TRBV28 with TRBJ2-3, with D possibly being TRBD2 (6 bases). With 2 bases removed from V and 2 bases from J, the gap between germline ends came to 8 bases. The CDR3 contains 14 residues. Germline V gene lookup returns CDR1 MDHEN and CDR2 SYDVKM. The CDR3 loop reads CASSLGGNTDTQYF. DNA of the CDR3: TGTGCCAGCAGTTTAGGGGGGAACACAGATACGCAGTATTTT.

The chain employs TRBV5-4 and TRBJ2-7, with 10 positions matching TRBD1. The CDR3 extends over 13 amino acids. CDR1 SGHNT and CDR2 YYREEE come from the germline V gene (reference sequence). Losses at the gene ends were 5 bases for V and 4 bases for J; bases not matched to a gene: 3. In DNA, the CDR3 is TGTGCCAGCAGTAGACAGGGGGCTTACGAGCAGTACTTC. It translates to CASSRQGAYEQYF. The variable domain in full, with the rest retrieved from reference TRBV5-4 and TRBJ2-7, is ETGVTQSPTHLIKTRGQQVTLRCSSQSGHNTVSWYQQALGQGPQFIFQYYREEENGRGNFPPRFSGLQFPNYSSELNVNALELDDSALYLCASSRQGAYEQYFGPGTRLTVT.

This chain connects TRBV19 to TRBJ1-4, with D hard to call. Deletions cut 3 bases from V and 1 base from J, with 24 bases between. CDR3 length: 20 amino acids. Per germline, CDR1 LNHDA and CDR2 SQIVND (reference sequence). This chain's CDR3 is CASSIELLLSGRGTNEKLFF. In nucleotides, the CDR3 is TGTGCCAGTAGTATCGAACTTTTATTATCTGGGCGGGGAACTAATGAAAAACTGTTTTTT.